This T cell receptor beta chain emerged from a study of T cells after yellow fever vaccination. Study in general: Some fractions had low cell numbers, and these were prepared with SMART-Seq v4 Ultra Low Input.

One entry per CDR3 protein results from TCRdb running MiXCR on the 5' RACE reads. The data contain around 100,000 distinct CDR3 sequences, around 5.8% of them singletons. The table lists this clonotype with a few counts. Its antigen is not known. CDR1 LGHNA and CDR2 YNFKEQ come from the germline V gene. The CDR3 is 14 amino acids. Trimming removed 3 bases from V and 4 bases from J, with 12 bases in between. Study-wide points: Weaker overall was a secondary response that nonetheless peaked faster, on day 5 versus 15. In post-booster samples, most primary-vaccination clones reappeared (about 97% CD4, roughly 88% CD8).

This TCR was sampled from a man between 18 and 29 years old who received the YFV17D yellow fever vaccine. V and J are TRBV4-2 and TRBJ2-5; D perhaps matches TRBD2 (6 bases). Sequences were derived from CD8+ T cells sorted from PBMCs, sampled 10 days after the yellow fever booster vaccination. The CDR3 region has the DNA TGTGCCAGCAGCCACGGGACTGGAGGAGAGACCCAGTACTTC. This encodes CASSHGTGGETQYF.